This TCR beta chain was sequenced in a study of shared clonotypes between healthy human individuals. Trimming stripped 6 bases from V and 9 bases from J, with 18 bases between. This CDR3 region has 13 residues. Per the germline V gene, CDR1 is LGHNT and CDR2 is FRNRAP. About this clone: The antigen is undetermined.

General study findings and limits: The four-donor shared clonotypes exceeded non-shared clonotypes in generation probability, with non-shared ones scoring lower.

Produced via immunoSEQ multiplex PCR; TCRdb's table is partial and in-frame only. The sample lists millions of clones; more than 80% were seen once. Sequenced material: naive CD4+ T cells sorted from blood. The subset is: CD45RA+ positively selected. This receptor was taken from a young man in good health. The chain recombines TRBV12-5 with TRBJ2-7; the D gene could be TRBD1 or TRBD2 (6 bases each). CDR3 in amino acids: CASGSPGARGQYF. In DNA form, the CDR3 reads TGTGCTAGTGGCTCACCGGGGGCACGAGGGCAGTACTTC.